This TCR beta chain emerged from a study of blood T cells in healthy people across ages. Overall study results and limits: Considered underestimates were the diversity estimates obtained from one million T cells.

A second PCR of 7 to 11 cycles used a sample-barcoded 5' primer and a J-beta primer mix. One entry per CDR3 protein, called by TCRdb with MiXCR from the 5' RACE reads. The sample includes approximately 1.5 million distinct CDR3 sequences, about 35% of them seen just once. The germline CDR1 and CDR2 sequences are SEHNR and FQNEAQ (reference sequence). J was trimmed by 3 bases and V by 8 bases; bases with no gene match: 12. The CDR3 contains 16 residues. In its sample, this clonotype was seen a few times. Its matching antigen is unknown. The V and J genes are TRBV7-9 and TRBJ2-7; 11 nucleotides line up with TRBD2. The sequence was obtained from a woman aged 25 to 39 in good health. The sample comprised blood. Written as DNA, the CDR3 is TGTGCCAGCGGAGGTGATCTAGCGGGGGGAAACTACGAGCAGTACTTC. This encodes CASGGDLAGGNYEQYF. Full variable domain (remainder filled in from reference TRBV7-9 and TRBJ2-7): DTGVSQNPRHKITKRGQNVTFRCDPISEHNRLYWYRQTLGQGPEFLTYFQNEAQLEKSRLLSDRFSAERPKGSFSTLEIQRTEQGDSAMYLCASGGDLAGGNYEQYFGPGTRLTVT.